The 19 T cell receptor beta chains listed next were all sequenced from one sample in a study of cytomegalovirus exposure and HLA in healthy donors. Vbeta (60) and Jbeta (13) primers were used in the PCR. Assay used: immunoSEQ multiplex PCR; TCRdb lists only in-frame clones, some missing. The sample contains fewer than 150,000 clones, approximately 62% of which appear only once. The sample comprised PBMCs. These receptors originate from a human donor in good health.

The chain joins TRBV27 to TRBJ1-5; 7 nucleotides agree with TRBD1. The V gene's germline CDR1 is MNHEY and CDR2 SMNVEV (reference sequence). Trimming removed 3 bases from V and 6 bases from J; junction bases left unmatched: 8. The CDR3 extends over 15 amino acids. The CDR3 coding sequence is TGTGCCAGCAGTTTGGGGCAGGGGGAGAGTCAGCCCCAGCATTTT. As protein: CASSLGQGESQPQHF.

The CDR3 DNA is TGTGCCAGCAGCTTGGTGCCTGACAGGGTAAATTCACCCCTCCACTTT. It specifies CASSLVPDRVNSPLHF. The V gene is TRBV5-4, the J gene TRBJ1-6; TRBD1 matches 7 bases. Germline V lookup: CDR1 SGHNT, CDR2 YYREEE (reference sequence). Trimming at V came to 0 bases and at J to 7 bases, leaving 7 bases not matched to a gene. The CDR3 is 16 residues long.

The rearrangement joins TRBV6-4 to TRBJ2-2; 13 positions agree with TRBD2. CDR1 is MRHNA, CDR2 SNTAGT, per germline. J was trimmed by 1 base and V by 0 bases; bases with no gene match: 8. This CDR3 has 20 residues. The CDR3 DNA reads as TGTGCCAGCAGTGACTCTGTGACTAGCGGGAGGCGGGGGAACACCGGGGAGCTGTTTTTT. This sequence encodes CASSDSVTSGRRGNTGELFF.

The chain recombines TRBV25-1 with TRBJ2-5; 10 bases align to TRBD2. This CDR3 has 16 residues. The J segment lost 5 bases and the V segment lost 2 bases, leaving 8 bases of the junction unmatched. Germline V CDR1 and CDR2: MGHDK, SYGVNS. CDR3 sequence (DNA): TGTGCCAGCAGTGAACGGGCTAGCGGGAGTAGGGAGACCCAGTACTTC. Translating it yields CASSERASGSRETQYF.

The J gene is TRBJ2-6, the V gene TRBV19, with a tentative D call TRBD2 (5 bases). Per the germline V gene, CDR1 is LNHDA and CDR2 is SQIVND (reference sequence). V lost 3 bases to trimming and J lost 4 bases, with 19 bases between them. The CDR3 is 18 amino acids. For the CDR3, the DNA is TGTGCCAGTAGTATCCCTTCCATGCGGGTTAGCGGGGCCAACGTCCTGACTTTC. This gives the protein CASSIPSMRVSGANVLTF.

The CDR3 is CASALTGDSNQPQHF. The CDR3 DNA reads as TGTGCTAGTGCTCTGACAGGAGATAGCAATCAGCCCCAGCATTTT. This sequence joins TRBV12-5 and TRBJ1-5, with a weak D call TRBD1 (6 bases). The CDR3 sequence is 15 residues long. V was shortened by 7 bases and J by 0 bases, with 13 bases between the two germline ends. CDR1 is LGHNT, CDR2 FRNRAP, per germline.

V and J are TRBV9 and TRBJ2-3, with TRBD2 matching 7 bases. The trim removed 0 bases at V and 1 base at J, leaving 5 bases unmatched. The CDR3 is 16 amino acids. Germline V CDR1 and CDR2: SGDLS, YYNGEE. CDR3 residues: CASSVGPSGGTDTQYF. CDR3 sequence (DNA): TGTGCCAGCAGCGTAGGGCCCAGCGGGGGCACAGATACGCAGTATTTT.

The V and J genes are TRBV6-6 and TRBJ1-5, with 7 bases that match TRBD1. CDR3 length: 14 residues. The junction had 5 bases not matched to a gene; V was cut back by 8 bases and J by 1 base. The germline V gene has CDR1 MNHNY and CDR2 SVGAGI (reference sequence). The CDR3 protein is CASVQGNSNQPQHF. The CDR3 DNA is TGTGCCAGCGTACAGGGGAACAGCAATCAGCCCCAGCATTTT.

The rearrangement uses TRBV18 and TRBJ2-7; D is undetermined. CDR3 length: 12 amino acids. Germline CDR1 and CDR2: KGHSH and LQKENI. Trimming removed 1 base from V and 2 bases from J, with 3 bases in between. CDR3 DNA: TGTGCCAGCTCACCACTCGCCTACGAGCAGTACTTC. It encodes CASSPLAYEQYF.

In this sample, this clone turned up once. The chain links TRBV9 to TRBJ2-2, with TRBD2 matching over 8 bases. CDR3 size: 17 residues. Losses at the gene ends were 1 base for V and 5 bases for J; bases not matched to a gene: 10. In germline, CDR1 is SGDLS, CDR2 YYNGEE. The CDR3 region is CASSVRGAGGGTGELFF. CDR3 coding DNA: TGTGCCAGCAGCGTACGGGGGGCGGGAGGTGGGACCGGGGAGCTGTTTTTT.

The chain employs TRBV18 and TRBJ2-7; D might be TRBD1 (6 bases). CDR1 and CDR2 (germline): KGHSH, LQKENI. Deletions cut 4 bases from V and 3 bases from J, with 16 bases between. The CDR3 loop spans 15 amino acids. The CDR3 here is CASSLGTLENYEQYF. As DNA, the CDR3 is TGTGCCAGCTCACTTGGGACATTGGAAAACTACGAGCAGTACTTC.

The V call is TRBV27, the J call TRBJ1-5; TRBD1 might be the D (5 bases). Between the trimmed V and J ends, which lost 3 bases and 6 bases, there was a span of 9 bases. CDR1 and CDR2 from the germline V gene are MNHEY and SMNVEV (reference sequence). The CDR3 has 13 residues. The CDR3 nucleotides read TGTGCCAGCAGTTTTGTGGGGGGTCAGCCCCAGCATTTT. This codes for CASSFVGGQPQHF.

CDR3 in amino acids: CAGAGYLYNEQFF. CDR3 nucleotides: TGTGCCGGAGCCGGTTATCTCTACAATGAGCAGTTCTTC. The J gene is TRBJ2-1, the V gene TRBV2; D gene unclear. CDR3 length equals 13 residues. The V end lost 11 bases, the J end lost 3 bases, and 14 bases lay between the germline ends. Germline loops: CDR1 SNHLY, CDR2 FYNNEI.

V is TRBV4-1 and J is TRBJ2-2; no reliable D call. The CDR3 extends over 15 amino acids. V was clipped by 4 bases and J by 5 bases, with 14 bases between them. Germline V gives CDR1 MGHRA, CDR2 YSYEKL. The CDR3 nucleotides read TGCGCCAGCAGCCGAGTCCCGGTGTTGACCGGGGAGCTGTTTTTT. This translates into CASSRVPVLTGELFF.

This chain connects TRBV5-1 to TRBJ2-5; 8 bases agree with TRBD1. Germline-derived CDR1 and CDR2 are SGHRS and YFSETQ. There are 15 residues in the CDR3. Trimming took 4 bases from V and 5 from J; bases not matched to a gene: 10. The CDR3 is CASSPRAGGGETQYF. The CDR3 DNA reads as TGCGCCAGCAGCCCTCGGGCAGGGGGCGGTGAGACCCAGTACTTC.

This clone has only one observation. The chain is built from TRBV18 and TRBJ2-6; D gene unclear. This CDR3 is built from 15 residues. CDR1 and CDR2 from the germline V gene are KGHSH and LQKENI. V was shortened by 6 bases and J by 0 bases, with 9 bases between the two germline ends. In DNA form, the CDR3 reads TGTGCCAGCTCGTCTGGCCGCTCTGGGGCCAACGTCCTGACTTTC. Its translation: CASSSGRSGANVLTF.

This clone was counted between two and nine times. The chain carries TRBV7-9 and TRBJ2-1, with 11 bases fitting TRBD2. CDR3 length: 16 amino acids. V shed 4 bases, J shed 4 bases, and the junction held 6 bases outside the gene matches. Germline V CDR1 and CDR2: SEHNR, FQNEAQ (reference sequence). CDR3 region: CASSSLSGREYNEQFF. CDR3 sequence (DNA): TGTGCCAGCAGCTCCCTTAGCGGGAGGGAGTACAATGAGCAGTTCTTC.

The chain employs TRBV30 and TRBJ1-2, with unresolved D. The CDR3 contains 15 residues. V dropped 3 bases and J dropped 7 bases, with 21 bases sitting between them. From germline, CDR1 is GTSNPN and CDR2 SVGIG (reference sequence). CDR3 nucleotides: TGTGCCTGGAGGTTCGAACCTGCCGCGTATTCTGGCTACACCTTC. Its protein is CAWRFEPAAYSGYTF.

The CDR3 nucleotides are TGTGCTAGTGGTTTGGTAGATGGCGGGCGCGGGAGGCCGGGTTACGAGCAGTACTTC. This translates into CASGLVDGGRGRPGYEQYF. The chain recombines TRBV12-5 with TRBJ2-7, with TRBD2 identical over 8 bases. Germline assignment: CDR1 LGHNT and CDR2 FRNRAP. After removal of 0 bases from V and 4 bases from J, the junction contained 17 bases not matched to a gene. The CDR3 is 19 residues long.